These 13 T cell receptor beta chains were sequenced from one sample in a study of T-cell reconstitution after alpha-beta-depleted transplantation in children. Using unique molecular identifiers, the investigators prepared the TCRbeta library. In TCRdb, the PCR reads were re-called with MiXCR into one record per CDR3 protein. The table records roughly 220,000 distinct CDR3 sequences, 9.7% of them present only once. Sequencing used PBMCs from the stem cell graft donor, obtained from the stem cell graft. The origin of the receptors is a human donor who donated a stem cell graft to a child with SCID.

This clonotype was seen at least ten times. The V call is TRBV7-9, the J call TRBJ2-1, with a weak D call TRBD1 (6 bases). Germline CDR1 is SEHNR and CDR2 is FQNEAQ (reference sequence). V was clipped by 6 bases and J by 2 bases, with 14 bases between them. This CDR3 contains 15 residues. The CDR3 here is CASRQQGSTYNEQFF. The CDR3 DNA reads TGTGCCAGCAGGCAACAGGGCAGCACCTACAATGAGCAGTTCTTC. Full variable domain (outside the CDR3, taken from reference TRBV7-9 and TRBJ2-1): DTGVSQNPRHKITKRGQNVTFRCDPISEHNRLYWYRQTLGQGPEFLTYFQNEAQLEKSRLLSDRFSAERPKGSFSTLEIQRTEQGDSAMYLCASRQQGSTYNEQFFGPGTRLTVL.

This clonotype was found many times. This chain connects TRBV20-1 to TRBJ2-2; TRBD1 is a possible D gene (6 bases). Trimming took 6 bases from V and 0 from J, leaving 20 bases between them. Germline CDR1 is DFQATT and CDR2 is SNEGSKA (reference sequence). CDR3 length: 17 residues. This CDR3 is CSATRQDSNPNTGELFF. CDR3 bases: TGCAGTGCCACTAGACAGGACTCTAACCCGAACACCGGGGAGCTGTTTTTT.

The table lists this clonotype with many counts. The CDR3 protein is CASIPDPWGNQPQHF. CDR3 nucleotides: TGTGCCAGCATTCCGGACCCCTGGGGCAATCAGCCCCAGCATTTT. The V and J genes are TRBV6-5 and TRBJ1-5; D gene uncertain. The V end was cut by 7 bases, the J end by 2 bases, with 15 bases between. This CDR3 comprises 15 residues. CDR1 is MNHEY, CDR2 SVGAGI, per germline.

There are many counts of this clonotype. V gene TRBV4-1 combines with J gene TRBJ2-2; either TRBD1 or TRBD2 may supply D (5 bases each). This CDR3 region has 14 residues. Between the trimmed V and J ends, which lost 3 bases and 5 bases, there was a span of 10 bases. Germline V gene data show CDR1 as MGHRA and CDR2 as YSYEKL. CDR3: CASSHRGVTGELFF. DNA for the CDR3: TGCGCCAGCAGCCACCGAGGGGTGACCGGGGAGCTGTTTTTT.

This clonotype was counted ten times or more. The V call is TRBV10-3, the J call TRBJ2-1; tentatively, D is TRBD2 (7 bases). Trimming shortened V by 7 bases and J by 9 bases, and 16 bases separated the two germline ends. The CDR3 extends over 13 amino acids. Germline CDR1 ENHRY, CDR2 SYGVKD. CDR3 loop: CAITGGGWGEQFF. The CDR3 DNA sequence: TGTGCCATCACTGGGGGGGGCTGGGGTGAGCAGTTCTTC.

This clonotype was detected many times. The genes are TRBV4-3 and TRBJ2-7; 7 nucleotides align to TRBD1. Per the germline V gene, CDR1 is LGHNA and CDR2 is YSLEER. Trimming cost V 3 bases and J 4 bases; bases outside gene matches: 3. This CDR3 contains 13 residues. The CDR3 DNA reads TGCGCCAGCAGCCAGCACAGGGGTTACGAGCAGTACTTC. Translating it yields CASSQHRGYEQYF.

This clonotype was counted many times. The CDR3 loop is CASSPEGASDTQYF. The CDR3 DNA reads as TGTGCCAGCAGCCCCGAGGGGGCATCTGATACGCAGTATTTT. V and J are TRBV12-3 or TRBV12-4 and TRBJ2-3, with TRBD1 matching over 7 bases. The CDR3 covers 14 residues. The V segment lost 6 bases and the J segment 6 bases; nucleotides outside the gene matches: 9.

This clonotype was seen ten or more times. The J gene is TRBJ2-2, the V gene TRBV10-3; 7 positions agree with TRBD1. The length of the CDR3 is 14 residues. The ends lost 3 bases at V and 4 bases at J; junction bases unmatched: 2. In germline, CDR1 is ENHRY, CDR2 SYGVKD. The CDR3 sequence: CAISDRDSTGELFF. CDR3 DNA sequence: TGTGCCATCAGTGACCGGGACAGCACCGGGGAGCTGTTTTTT.

In its sample, this clonotype was seen many times. The V gene is TRBV11-1, the J gene TRBJ2-1, with D maybe TRBD2 (6 bases). V was trimmed by 3 bases and J by 7 bases, leaving 19 bases between them. The CDR3 runs 16 residues. Germline CDR1 is SGHAT and CDR2 is FQDESV (reference sequence). The CDR3 sequence is CASSLVSGGVGNEQFF. CDR3 in DNA: TGTGCCAGCAGCTTGGTGTCCGGGGGAGTGGGTAATGAGCAGTTCTTC. The variable domain in full, completed from reference TRBV11-1 and TRBJ2-1, reads EAEVAQSPRYKITEKSQAVAFWCDPISGHATLYWYRQILGQGPELLVQFQDESVVDDSQLPKDRFSAERLKGVDSTLKIQPAELGDSAMYLCASSLVSGGVGNEQFFGPGTRLTVL.

In this sample, this clonotype turned up many times. CDR3 in DNA: TGCAGTGCTCCGAAGTGGGGAGAGACCCAGTACTTC. It encodes CSAPKWGETQYF. The chain is built from TRBV20-1 and TRBJ2-5, with D unresolved. CDR3 length equals 12 residues. Trimming left V 5 bases short and J 4 bases short, with 11 bases between. Germline CDR1 is DFQATT and CDR2 is SNEGSKA (reference sequence).

This clonotype has ten or more counts. The chain has TRBV5-1 and TRBJ2-7, with unresolved D. The germline CDR1 and CDR2 sequences are SGHRS and YFSETQ. Trimming left V 0 bases short and J 3 bases short, with 16 bases between. CDR3 length: 16 residues. CDR3 in amino acids: CASSLGWMRGRYEQYF. CDR3 DNA sequence: TGCGCCAGCAGCTTGGGCTGGATGCGTGGCCGCTACGAGCAGTACTTC. The full variable domain, completed using reference TRBV5-1 and TRBJ2-7, is KAGVTQTPRYLIKTRGQQVTLSCSPISGHRSVSWYQQTPGQGLQFLFEYFSETQRNKGNFPGRFSGRQFSNSRSEMNVSTLELGDSALYLCASSLGWMRGRYEQYFGPGTRLTVT.

This clonotype was seen many times. The rearrangement joins TRBV11-2 to TRBJ2-1; the D gene could be TRBD1 or TRBD2 (5 bases each). Looked up from germline, CDR1 is SGHAT and CDR2 is FQNNGV. The CDR3 totals 14 residues. With 4 bases removed from V and 5 bases from J, the gap between germline ends came to 12 bases. The CDR3 reads CASSSGTLHNEQFF. CDR3 sequence (DNA): TGTGCCAGCAGCTCCGGGACCCTCCACAATGAGCAGTTCTTC.

This clonotype has ten or more counts. V is TRBV20-1 and J is TRBJ2-1, with 7 positions matching TRBD2. V shed 3 bases, J shed 8 bases, and the junction held 7 bases outside the gene matches. Per germline, CDR1 DFQATT and CDR2 SNEGSKA (reference sequence). The CDR3 consists of 13 residues. The CDR3 DNA reads as TGCAGTGCTAGCGGGGGGATTGAAGATGAGCAGTTCTTC. Protein product: CSASGGIEDEQFF.